The rows below give T cell receptor beta chains drawn from one sample of a study of cytomegalovirus exposure and HLA in healthy donors. Clones were sequenced by immunoSEQ multiplex PCR, and TCRdb holds only the in-frame ones, with some missing. The sample carries hundreds of thousands of clones, 72% recorded once. Source material: PBMCs. The receptors were sampled from a female donor in good health and CMV-seronegative. CDR3s include the opening cysteine and the closing phenylalanine or tryptophan. The order of the fields is clone size, D gene, V gene, CDR3 length, J gene, CDR3 protein, CDR3 DNA. D genes are given only for firm matches. Clone sizes are given selectively: once, few, many, or a class where the clone is expanded.

size: few; D: TRBD2; V: TRBV6-1; length: 14; J: TRBJ2-1; CDR3: CASRRGELNNEQFF; DNA: TGTGCCAGCAGACGGGGGGAGTTGAACAATGAGCAGTTCTTC
size: .; D: TRBD1; V: TRBV4-1; length: 13; J: TRBJ1-2; CDR3: CASSPGQAHGYTF; DNA: TGCGCCAGCAGCCCAGGACAGGCCCATGGCTACACCTTC
size: once; D: .; V: TRBV5-4; length: 15; J: TRBJ2-1; CDR3: CASSLTTGVYNEQFF; DNA: TGTGCCAGCAGCTTGACGACGGGAGTCTACAATGAGCAGTTCTTC
size: .; D: .; V: TRBV5-6; length: 16; J: TRBJ2-5; CDR3: CASSSYRTATGETQYF; DNA: TGTGCCAGCAGCTCTTATCGGACAGCCACCGGAGAGACCCAGTACTTC
size: .; D: TRBD2; V: TRBV5-4; length: 16; J: TRBJ2-3; CDR3: CASSQLAGGPADTQYF; DNA: TGTGCCAGCAGTCAACTAGCGGGAGGGCCGGCAGATACGCAGTATTTT
size: .; D: .; V: TRBV28; length: 11; J: TRBJ1-1; CDR3: CASGDRTEAFF; DNA: TGTGCCAGCGGAGACAGGACTGAAGCTTTCTTT
size: .; D: .; V: TRBV4-1; length: 14; J: TRBJ2-3; CDR3: CASSQDRGADTQYF; DNA: TGCGCCAGCAGCCAAGATCGCGGGGCAGATACGCAGTATTTT
size: .; D: .; V: TRBV5-1; length: 16; J: TRBJ2-1; CDR3: CASSPGPSGFYNEQFF; DNA: TGCGCCAGCAGCCCGGGCCCTTCGGGGTTCTACAATGAGCAGTTCTTC
size: .; D: .; V: TRBV18; length: 17; J: TRBJ2-2; CDR3: CASSPRLERTNTGELFF; DNA: TGTGCCAGCTCACCACGATTGGAGAGAACCAACACCGGGGAGCTGTTTTTT
size: few; D: TRBD2; V: TRBV5-1; length: 18; J: TRBJ2-1; CDR3: CASSLGLAGGRSYNEQFF; DNA: TGCGCCAGCAGCTTGGGACTAGCGGGAGGTCGCTCCTACAATGAGCAGTTCTTC
size: .; D: .; V: TRBV6-5; length: 13; J: TRBJ2-7; CDR3: CASSLGSFYEQYF; DNA: TGTGCCAGCAGCCTAGGATCCTTCTACGAGCAGTACTTC
size: few; D: TRBD1; V: TRBV30; length: 13; J: TRBJ1-1; CDR3: CAWRGQAGTEAFF; DNA: TGTGCCTGGAGGGGACAGGCGGGGACTGAAGCTTTCTTT
size: .; D: .; V: TRBV7-6; length: 16; J: TRBJ1-2; CDR3: CASSPYLRTDDYGYTF; DNA: TGTGCCAGCAGCCCATACCTTCGGACAGACGACTATGGCTACACCTTC
size: .; D: TRBD2; V: TRBV7-6; length: 16; J: TRBJ2-7; CDR3: CASSINQRGSTYEQYF; DNA: TGTGCCAGCAGCATAAACCAGCGGGGTTCTACCTACGAGCAGTACTTC
size: .; D: .; V: TRBV6-1; length: 15; J: TRBJ2-7; CDR3: CASSGGEEGFYEQYF; DNA: TGTGCCAGCAGTGGTGGGGAGGAGGGGTTCTACGAGCAGTACTTC
size: .; D: .; V: TRBV5-1; length: 14; J: TRBJ1-2; CDR3: CASSSTDRIYGYTF; DNA: TGCGCCAGCAGTTCTACGGACAGAATCTATGGCTACACCTTC
size: few; D: TRBD1; V: TRBV7-2; length: 15; J: TRBJ1-2; CDR3: CASSLGSQGNYGYTF; DNA: TGTGCCAGCAGCTTAGGCTCACAGGGGAACTATGGCTACACCTTC
size: .; D: .; V: TRBV7-9; length: 15; J: TRBJ2-2; CDR3: CASSLPLGDTGELFF; DNA: TGTGCCAGCAGCTTACCCCTCGGGGACACCGGGGAGCTGTTTTTT
size: .; D: TRBD2; V: TRBV11-2; length: 17; J: TRBJ2-1; CDR3: CASSWGLAGAPYNEQFF; DNA: TGTGCCAGCAGCTGGGGACTAGCGGGAGCCCCCTACAATGAGCAGTTCTTC
size: .; D: .; V: TRBV5-4; length: 13; J: TRBJ2-2; CDR3: CASSSGETGELFF; DNA: TGTGCCAGCAGCTCAGGGGAAACCGGGGAGCTGTTTTTT
size: .; D: TRBD2; V: TRBV9; length: 15; J: TRBJ2-5; CDR3: CASSRSGTRGETQYF; DNA: TGTGCCAGCAGCCGTAGCGGGACGAGAGGAGAGACCCAGTACTTC
size: .; D: .; V: TRBV19; length: 11; J: TRBJ2-7; CDR3: CATSRAYEQYF; DNA: TGTGCCACGAGCAGGGCCTACGAGCAGTACTTC
size: .; D: .; V: TRBV6-1; length: 12; J: TRBJ1-1; CDR3: CATKFGDTEAFF; DNA: TGTGCCACCAAATTCGGGGACACTGAAGCTTTCTTT
size: few; D: .; V: TRBV9; length: 13; J: TRBJ1-2; CDR3: CASSVEGPYGYTF; DNA: TGTGCCAGCAGCGTGGAGGGACCCTATGGCTACACCTTC
size: .; D: .; V: TRBV7-3; length: 13; J: TRBJ2-3; CDR3: CASSQLSGGTQYF; DNA: TGTGCCAGCAGCCAGCTAAGTGGCGGCACGCAGTATTTT
size: .; D: .; V: TRBV10-1; length: 16; J: TRBJ1-1; CDR3: CASNLDRRISNTEAFF; DNA: TGCGCCAGCAACCTCGACAGGAGAATATCGAACACTGAAGCTTTCTTT
size: .; D: TRBD2; V: TRBV28; length: 15; J: TRBJ2-1; CDR3: CASTVGLGGRNEQFF; DNA: TGTGCCAGCACCGTCGGGTTGGGGGGGAGAAATGAGCAGTTCTTC
size: .; D: TRBD2; V: TRBV28; length: 19; J: TRBJ2-2; CDR3: CASSSLPGLAGQNTGELFF; DNA: TGTGCCAGCAGCTCCCTCCCGGGACTAGCGGGACAGAACACCGGGGAGCTGTTTTTT
size: .; D: .; V: TRBV7-9; length: 14; J: TRBJ1-1; CDR3: CASSLQGMNTEAFF; DNA: TGTGCCAGCAGCTTACAGGGGATGAACACTGAAGCTTTCTTT
size: .; D: .; V: TRBV28; length: 15; J: TRBJ2-7; CDR3: CASSSPSDSFYEQYF; DNA: TGTGCCAGCAGCTCGCCGTCGGACTCCTTCTACGAGCAGTACTTC
size: few; D: TRBD1; V: TRBV7-8; length: 16; J: TRBJ2-7; CDR3: CASSLAGDRGAYEQYF; DNA: TGTGCCAGCAGCTTAGCGGGGGACAGGGGCGCCTACGAGCAGTACTTC
size: .; D: .; V: TRBV7-2; length: 14; J: TRBJ1-2; CDR3: CASSSRSSGYGYTF; DNA: TGTGCCAGCAGCTCCCGATCTTCAGGCTATGGCTACACCTTC
size: .; D: TRBD2; V: TRBV7-2; length: 11; J: TRBJ2-7; CDR3: CASSPAGEQYF; DNA: TGTGCCAGCAGCCCAGCGGGGGAGCAGTACTTC
size: .; D: .; V: TRBV27; length: 15; J: TRBJ2-6; CDR3: CASQMNRAGANVLTF; DNA: TGTGCCAGCCAAATGAACAGGGCTGGGGCCAACGTCCTGACTTTC
size: .; D: TRBD1; V: TRBV6-5; length: 12; J: TRBJ2-1; CDR3: CASSNGQGGEFF; DNA: TGTGCCAGCAGTAACGGACAGGGGGGTGAATTCTTC
size: .; D: TRBD2; V: TRBV27; length: 16; J: TRBJ2-1; CDR3: CASRASGRGGYNEQFF; DNA: TGTGCCAGCAGGGCTAGCGGGAGGGGCGGGTACAATGAGCAGTTCTTC
size: .; D: TRBD2; V: TRBV5-1; length: 14; J: TRBJ2-7; CDR3: CASTWEGGPHEQYF; DNA: TGCGCCAGCACCTGGGAGGGAGGGCCCCACGAGCAGTACTTC
size: .; D: .; V: TRBV28; length: 12; J: TRBJ2-2; CDR3: CASRARPGELFF; DNA: TGTGCCAGCAGGGCTCGCCCCGGGGAGCTGTTTTTT
size: .; D: .; V: TRBV6-1; length: 15; J: TRBJ1-1; CDR3: CASSARVRRNTEAFF; DNA: TGTGCCAGCAGTGCGCGGGTAAGGCGGAACACTGAAGCTTTCTTT
size: few; D: TRBD1; V: TRBV2; length: 14; J: TRBJ1-1; CDR3: CASRSDRSLTEAFF; DNA: TGTGCCAGCAGGTCGGACAGGTCTTTGACTGAAGCTTTCTTT
size: .; D: TRBD2; V: TRBV27; length: 17; J: TRBJ2-3; CDR3: CASSPRTSGRAADTQYF; DNA: TGTGCCAGCAGCCCACGGACTAGCGGGAGGGCGGCAGATACGCAGTATTTT
size: .; D: .; V: TRBV7-9; length: 14; J: TRBJ2-2; CDR3: CSSSFPGVTGELFF; DNA: TGTTCCAGCAGCTTCCCGGGAGTCACCGGGGAGCTGTTTTTT
size: .; D: .; V: TRBV28; length: 15; J: TRBJ2-7; CDR3: CASSRGGGSSYEQYF; DNA: TGTGCCAGCAGTCGCGGGGGCGGGAGCTCCTACGAGCAGTACTTC
size: .; D: .; V: TRBV6-5; length: 14; J: TRBJ1-1; CDR3: CASSIQGWDTEAFF; DNA: TGTGCCAGCAGTATACAGGGATGGGACACTGAAGCTTTCTTT
size: .; D: TRBD1; V: TRBV5-1; length: 16; J: TRBJ2-7; CDR3: CASSPSGTEVTYEQYF; DNA: TGCGCCAGCAGCCCCTCCGGGACAGAGGTTACCTACGAGCAGTACTTC
size: few; D: .; V: TRBV27; length: 14; J: TRBJ1-5; CDR3: CASSPTGSGQPQHF; DNA: TGTGCCAGCAGTCCCACAGGGTCTGGTCAGCCCCAGCATTTT
size: .; D: TRBD1; V: TRBV7-3; length: 15; J: TRBJ2-2; CDR3: CASSGGQGDTGELFF; DNA: TGTGCCAGCAGCGGGGGACAGGGCGACACCGGGGAGCTGTTTTTT
size: .; D: TRBD2; V: TRBV5-6; length: 14; J: TRBJ2-2; CDR3: CASLADRRAGELFF; DNA: TGTGCCAGTCTAGCGGACCGTAGGGCCGGGGAGCTGTTTTTT
size: .; D: TRBD2; V: TRBV28; length: 15; J: TRBJ2-1; CDR3: CASSYSGRAGNEQFF; DNA: TGTGCCAGCAGTTATAGCGGGAGGGCAGGGAATGAGCAGTTCTTC
size: once; D: .; V: TRBV19; length: 14; J: TRBJ2-1; CDR3: CASRRGTSYNEQFF; DNA: TGTGCCAGCCGACGGGGTACTTCGTACAATGAGCAGTTCTTC
size: .; D: .; V: TRBV15; length: 17; J: TRBJ1-5; CDR3: CATSRAGGGASNQPQHF; DNA: TGTGCCACCAGCAGAGCAGGCGGGGGCGCGTCCAATCAGCCCCAGCATTTT
size: .; D: .; V: TRBV6-5; length: 16; J: TRBJ1-2; CDR3: CASSFHSRVDGYGYTF; DNA: TGTGCCAGCAGTTTCCACTCCAGGGTTGATGGCTATGGCTACACCTTC
size: .; D: TRBD1; V: TRBV10-1; length: 15; J: TRBJ2-2; CDR3: CASSEQGVGIGELFF; DNA: TGCGCCAGCAGTGAGCAGGGGGTGGGCATCGGGGAGCTGTTTTTT
size: .; D: .; V: TRBV10-1; length: 13; J: TRBJ2-2; CDR3: CASSERRTGELFF; DNA: TGCGCCAGCAGTGAGAGGAGAACCGGGGAGCTGTTTTTT
size: few; D: TRBD1; V: TRBV19; length: 17; J: TRBJ1-5; CDR3: CASSTAGTAFSNQPQHF; DNA: TGTGCCAGTAGTACGGCGGGGACAGCCTTTAGCAATCAGCCCCAGCATTTT
size: .; D: TRBD1; V: TRBV7-9; length: 16; J: TRBJ2-4; CDR3: CASSLEATGGRDIQYF; DNA: TGTGCCAGCAGCTTAGAGGCGACAGGGGGACGGGACATTCAGTACTTC
size: .; D: .; V: TRBV19; length: 13; J: TRBJ1-2; CDR3: CASSIGTESGYTF; DNA: TGTGCCAGTAGTATAGGAACAGAAAGTGGCTACACCTTC
size: .; D: TRBD1; V: TRBV5-1; length: 16; J: TRBJ2-2; CDR3: CASSLPGTGTTGELFF; DNA: TGCGCCAGCAGCTTACCCGGGACAGGGACCACCGGGGAGCTGTTTTTT
size: .; D: .; V: TRBV28; length: 14; J: TRBJ2-7; CDR3: CASSFGGSPYEQYF; DNA: TGTGCCAGCAGTTTCGGTGGGAGCCCATACGAGCAGTACTTC